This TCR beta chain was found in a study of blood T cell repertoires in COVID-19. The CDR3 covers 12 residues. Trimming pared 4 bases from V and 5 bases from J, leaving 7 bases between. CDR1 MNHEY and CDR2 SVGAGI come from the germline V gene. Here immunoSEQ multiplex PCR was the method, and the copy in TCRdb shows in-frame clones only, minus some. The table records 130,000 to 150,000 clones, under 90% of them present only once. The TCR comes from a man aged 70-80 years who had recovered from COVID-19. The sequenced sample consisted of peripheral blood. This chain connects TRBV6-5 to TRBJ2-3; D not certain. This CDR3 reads CASSFRGDTQYF. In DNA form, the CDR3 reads TGTGCCAGCAGTTTCAGAGGAGATACGCAGTATTTT.